The 24 T cell receptor beta chains reported below all come from one sample, sequenced in a study of cytomegalovirus exposure and HLA in healthy donors. Primers for the PCR totalled 60 Vbeta and 13 Jbeta. The protocol was immunoSEQ multiplex PCR, while the TCRdb copy is restricted to in-frame clones and leaves out a portion. Of 180,000 or so clones detected, around two thirds appear once; the ten largest clones hold around 3.2%. Sample: PBMCs. These receptors all come from a man in his forties in good health and CMV-seronegative.

V and J are TRBV7-8 and TRBJ1-4; TRBD1 aligns across 9 bases. Germline V lookup: CDR1 SGHVS, CDR2 FQNEAQ. V lost 4 bases to trimming and J lost 8 bases; unmatched junction nucleotides: 14. The CDR3 has 17 amino acids. Here the CDR3 DNA reads TGTGCCAGCAGCTCTTATAGGATCGGGACAGGGAGGGAAAAACTGTTTTTT. This sequence encodes CASSSYRIGTGREKLFF. Complete variable domain (other parts from reference TRBV7-8 and TRBJ1-4): GAGVSQSPRYKVAKRGQDVALRCDPISGHVSLFWYQQALGQGPEFLTYFQNEAQLDKSGLPSDRFFAERPEGSVSTLKIQRTQQEDSAVYLCASSSYRIGTGREKLFFGSGTQLSVL.

There are a few counts of this clone. The chain links TRBV6-5 to TRBJ1-3; 7 positions agree with TRBD1. Germline CDR1 MNHEY, CDR2 SVGAGI. The CDR3 is made up of 15 amino acids. Losses at the gene ends were 6 bases for V and 1 base for J; bases not matched to a gene: 6. Here the CDR3 DNA reads TGTGCCAGCAGAGACTCCAGGGGGTCTGGAAACACCATATATTTT. Amino acids: CASRDSRGSGNTIYF.

CDR3 sequence reads: CASSMNLLAGITDTQYF. As DNA, the CDR3 is TGTGCCAGTAGTATGAACTTGCTAGCGGGAATCACAGATACGCAGTATTTT. The chain couples TRBV19 to TRBJ2-3; 9 bases line up with TRBD2. J lost 2 bases, V lost 3 bases, and 9 bases had no gene match. Germline V lookup: CDR1 LNHDA, CDR2 SQIVND (reference sequence). This CDR3 region has 17 residues.

This clone was counted only a few times. The V gene is TRBV27, the J gene TRBJ2-3, with 11 bases matching TRBD1. Germline V gene sequence: CDR1 MNHEY, CDR2 SMNVEV (reference sequence). The V and J ends lost 6 bases and 6 bases, in that order; junction bases with no gene match: 2. This CDR3 contains 13 residues. The CDR3 sequence: CASSRDRGDTQYF. DNA of the CDR3: TGTGCCAGCAGCCGGGACAGGGGGGATACGCAGTATTTT.

This clone was counted a few times. The chain combines TRBV19 with TRBJ1-6; D remains ambiguous. Looked up from germline, CDR1 is LNHDA and CDR2 is SQIVND (reference sequence). V dropped 3 bases and J dropped 6 bases, with 6 bases sitting between them. There are 13 residues in the CDR3. This CDR3 is CASSITVNSPLHF. The DNA for the CDR3 is TGTGCCAGTAGTATCACAGTTAATTCACCCCTCCACTTT.

This clone appeared a few times. This chain joins TRBV9 and TRBJ1-1; maybe TRBD1 (6 bases). Trimming removed 3 bases at V and 5 bases at J, with 11 bases between. Germline values: CDR1 SGDLS, CDR2 YYNGEE. There are 13 residues in the CDR3. CDR3 in amino acids: CASSDREGTEAFF. The CDR3, as DNA: TGTGCCAGCAGCGACAGGGAGGGAACTGAAGCTTTCTTT.

The chain carries TRBV7-9 and TRBJ1-1, with D maybe TRBD1 (6 bases). Germline-derived CDR1 and CDR2 are SEHNR and FQNEAQ (reference sequence). The CDR3 has 15 residues. V was clipped by 1 base and J by 4 bases, with 13 bases between them. The CDR3 nucleotides read TGTGCCAGCAGCTTAGTCCCAGGGGAGATCACTGAAGCTTTCTTT. It specifies CASSLVPGEITEAFF.

The chain carries TRBV19 and TRBJ2-6; a possible D gene is TRBD1 (6 bases). The CDR3 consists of 16 residues. V lost 4 bases and J 0 bases, leaving 10 bases between the germline ends. The germline V gene has CDR1 LNHDA and CDR2 SQIVND (reference sequence). The CDR3 nucleotides are TGTGCCAGTAGTACGGGACAATTCTCTGGGGCCAACGTCCTGACTTTC. Protein product: CASSTGQFSGANVLTF.

The genes are TRBV6-1 and TRBJ2-7, with D tentatively TRBD1 (6 bases). The CDR3 contains 15 residues. Germline V gives CDR1 MNHNS, CDR2 SASEGT. Between the trimmed V and J ends, which lost 4 bases and 2 bases, there was a span of 15 bases. This CDR3 is CASSAKGVAPYEQYF. CDR3 nucleotide sequence: TGTGCCAGCAGTGCTAAGGGGGTGGCCCCCTACGAGCAGTACTTC.

The chain joins TRBV6-5 to TRBJ2-1, with D perhaps matching TRBD1 (6 bases). The CDR3 contains 13 residues. V shed 5 bases and J shed 5 bases, with 10 bases lying between them. Germline V gives CDR1 MNHEY, CDR2 SVGAGI. The chain's CDR3 is CASSRTVHNEQFF. The CDR3 DNA reads TGTGCCAGCAGTAGGACAGTGCACAATGAGCAGTTCTTC.

This clone has just a few counts. The V and J genes are TRBV18 and TRBJ1-2; possible D gene TRBD1, 6 bases. V was shortened by 2 bases and J by 4 bases, with 14 bases between the two germline ends. This CDR3 is built from 15 residues. In germline, CDR1 is KGHSH, CDR2 LQKENI. In DNA form, the CDR3 reads TGTGCCAGCTCACCATTAACAGGGTTGCTCTATGGCTACACCTTC. It codes for CASSPLTGLLYGYTF.

Points on this clone: One end of the junction does not line up with germline, which may come from a read error. Other DNA sequences in the sample encode the same CDR3. The rearrangement links TRBV18 to TRBJ2-7, with 13 bases fitting TRBD2. This CDR3 contains 13 residues. Germline V CDR1 and CDR2: KGHSH, LQKENI. The CDR3 here is CASSQGLAGEQYF. The CDR3 bases are TGTGCCAGCTCACAAGGACTAGCGGGAGAGCAGTATTTC.

This clone was seen more than once but under ten times. The chain couples TRBV15 to TRBJ1-6; possible D gene TRBD1, 5 bases. The CDR3 is made up of 15 amino acids. Germline values: CDR1 LNHNV, CDR2 YYDKDF (reference sequence). The V end lost 0 bases, the J end lost 6 bases, and 9 bases lay between the germline ends. CDR3 loop: CATSRDRGGNSPLHF. The CDR3, as DNA: TGTGCCACCAGCAGAGATCGCGGGGGTAATTCACCCCTCCACTTT.

In its sample, this clone was seen a few times. V gene TRBV4-1 combines with J gene TRBJ2-1, with D possibly being TRBD1 (6 bases). CDR3 length: 17 residues. Germline loops: CDR1 MGHRA, CDR2 YSYEKL. V lost 2 bases to trimming and J lost 1 base, with 15 bases between them. The CDR3, as DNA: TGCGCCAGCAGCCAACCCTTCCGGGACAAATCCTACAATGAGCAGTTCTTC. This encodes CASSQPFRDKSYNEQFF.

This clone was seen a few times. This sequence joins TRBV7-8 and TRBJ2-7; unclear D gene. Trimming took off 8 bases at V and 2 bases at J, with 13 bases between the two ends. Germline V CDR1 and CDR2: SGHVS, FQNEAQ. The CDR3 extends over 13 amino acids. The CDR3 nucleotides read TGTGCCAGCCTACCCGCCCATACCTACGAGCAGTACTTC. This translates into CASLPAHTYEQYF.

The chain uses TRBV19 and TRBJ1-3; 9 nucleotides line up with TRBD1. V shed 7 bases and J 0 bases; nucleotides not matched to a gene: 10. The CDR3 sequence is 17 residues long. Germline loops: CDR1 LNHDA, CDR2 SQIVND (reference sequence). The CDR3 sequence is CASTGQGFVNSGNTIYF. The DNA of the CDR3 is TGTGCCAGTACGGGACAGGGTTTTGTCAACTCTGGAAACACCATATATTTT.

The J gene is TRBJ1-6, the V gene TRBV30, with 9 nucleotides matching TRBD1. The junction had 5 bases not matched to a gene; V was cut back by 2 bases and J by 0 bases. CDR1 GTSNPN and CDR2 SVGIG come from the germline V gene (reference sequence). This CDR3 comprises 17 residues. The CDR3 nucleotides are TGTGCCTGGAGTCTTGGACAGGGGAGCTCCTATAATTCACCCCTCCACTTT. It codes for CAWSLGQGSSYNSPLHF.

This sequence joins TRBV5-1 and TRBJ2-1; no clear D. The CDR3 has 14 amino acids. Deletions cut 9 bases from V and 3 bases from J, with 16 bases between. The germline gives CDR1 SGHRS, CDR2 YFSETQ. The CDR3 nucleotides are TGCGCCACAAGTAGTGGTCAACTCTACAATGAGCAGTTCTTC. Translating it yields CATSSGQLYNEQFF. The entire variable domain, with the rest obtained from reference TRBV5-1 and TRBJ2-1, is as follows: KAGVTQTPRYLIKTRGQQVTLSCSPISGHRSVSWYQQTPGQGLQFLFEYFSETQRNKGNFPGRFSGRQFSNSRSEMNVSTLELGDSALYLCATSSGQLYNEQFFGPGTRLTVL.

This chain joins TRBV7-7 and TRBJ2-7; 10 nucleotides line up with TRBD1. The V and J ends lost 5 bases and 1 base, in that order; junction bases with no gene match: 2. The CDR3 length is 14 residues. CDR1 SSHAT and CDR2 FNYEAQ come from the germline V gene (reference sequence). The DNA for the CDR3 is TGTGCCAGCAGCACGGGACAGGGGTCCTACGAGCAGTACTTC. It encodes CASSTGQGSYEQYF.

The rearrangement uses TRBV5-1 and TRBJ2-7; the match to TRBD1 covers 7 bases. J gave up 7 bases and V 0 bases, and 4 bases lay outside the gene matches. The CDR3 spans 13 residues. Germline loops: CDR1 SGHRS, CDR2 YFSETQ. CDR3 sequence reads: CASSLGQGREQYF. The CDR3 DNA sequence: TGCGCCAGCAGCTTGGGACAGGGACGGGAGCAGTACTTC. Full variable domain (rest looked up from reference TRBV5-1 and TRBJ2-7): KAGVTQTPRYLIKTRGQQVTLSCSPISGHRSVSWYQQTPGQGLQFLFEYFSETQRNKGNFPGRFSGRQFSNSRSEMNVSTLELGDSALYLCASSLGQGREQYFGPGTRLTVT.

The chain links TRBV29-1 to TRBJ2-3, with D perhaps TRBD1 (6 bases). Trimming left V 3 bases short and J 0 bases short, with 10 bases between. There are 14 residues in the CDR3. Germline CDR1 is SQVTM and CDR2 is ANQGSEA. The CDR3 reads CSVEITGSTDTQYF. CDR3 DNA sequence: TGCAGCGTTGAGATTACAGGGAGCACAGATACGCAGTATTTT.

This clone was detected once. The chain carries TRBV5-6 and TRBJ1-6; unclear D gene. CDR3 length: 16 residues. V was shortened by 1 base and J by 0 bases, with 8 bases between the two germline ends. Germline V gene data show CDR1 as SGHDT and CDR2 as YYEEEE. The CDR3 coding sequence is TGTGCCAGCAGCTTGAGCGCCCGCTCCTATAATTCACCCCTCCACTTT. This translates into CASSLSARSYNSPLHF.

The chain has TRBV30 and TRBJ2-7; a possible D gene is TRBD2 (5 bases). CDR1 is GTSNPN, CDR2 SVGIG, per germline (reference sequence). This CDR3 comprises 12 residues. V lost 3 bases and J lost 3, with 9 bases in between. The CDR3 sequence: CAWRKAVYEQYF. The CDR3 DNA is TGTGCCTGGAGAAAAGCGGTCTACGAGCAGTACTTC.

This clone was seen a handful of times. The V and J genes are TRBV6-5 and TRBJ2-2; D gene ambiguous. Deletions cut 5 bases from V and 7 bases from J, with 14 bases between. CDR1 is MNHEY, CDR2 SVGAGI, per germline. The length of the CDR3 is 14 residues. For the CDR3, the DNA is TGTGCCAGCAGTCGCAAGAGGATCGACGGGGAGCTGTTTTTT. Translation gives CASSRKRIDGELFF.